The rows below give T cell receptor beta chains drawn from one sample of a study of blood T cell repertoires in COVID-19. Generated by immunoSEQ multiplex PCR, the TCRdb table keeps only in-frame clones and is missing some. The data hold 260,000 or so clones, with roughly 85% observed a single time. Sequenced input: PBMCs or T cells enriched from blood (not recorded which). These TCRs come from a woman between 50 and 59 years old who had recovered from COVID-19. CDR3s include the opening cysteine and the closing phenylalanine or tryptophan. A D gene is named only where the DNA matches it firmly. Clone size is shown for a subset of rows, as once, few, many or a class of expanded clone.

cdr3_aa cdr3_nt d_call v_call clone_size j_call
CASSKDRGLSGELFF TGTGCCAGCAGCAAGGACAGGGGGTTGTCCGGGGAGCTGTTTTTT TRBD1 TRBV7-3 NA TRBJ2-2
CASSVEMNTEAFF TGTGCCAGCAGCGTCGAGATGAACACTGAAGCTTTCTTT NA TRBV9 NA TRBJ1-1
CASSPTGGTNEKLFF TGTGCCAGCAGCCCGACAGGGGGAACTAATGAAAAACTGTTTTTT TRBD1 TRBV7-3 NA TRBJ1-4
CASSSGQDWYGYTF TGTGCCAGCAGCTCCGGACAGGATTGGTATGGCTACACCTTC TRBD1 TRBV5-5 NA TRBJ1-2
CASSQDARGAREQFF TGCGCCAGCAGCCAAGATGCTCGGGGGGCACGTGAGCAGTTCTTC NA TRBV4-3 NA TRBJ2-1
CASSSSRGNYEQYF TGTGCCAGCAGCTCGAGCAGGGGGAACTACGAGCAGTACTTC TRBD1 TRBV7-8 NA TRBJ2-7
CASSYTDRGEAFF TGTGCCAGCAGTTACACCGACAGGGGTGAAGCTTTCTTT TRBD1 TRBV6-2/TRBV6-3 many TRBJ1-1
CASSSWSPNEQFF TGTGCCAGCAGCTCCTGGAGCCCCAATGAGCAGTTCTTC NA TRBV11-2 NA TRBJ2-1
CASSVNPYQGGYTF TGTGCCAGCAGTGTTAATCCCTATCAGGGTGGCTACACCTTC NA TRBV2 NA TRBJ1-2
CASTTVNYGYTF TGTGCCAGCACCACAGTCAACTATGGCTACACCTTC NA TRBV6-6 NA TRBJ1-2
CASSLLNPGTGRGYTF TGTGCCAGCAGTCTCCTTAACCCCGGCACAGGGAGAGGCTACACCTTC NA TRBV28 NA TRBJ1-2
CARGVGQGSEKLFF TGTGCCCGAGGGGTCGGACAGGGGTCTGAAAAACTGTTTTTT TRBD1 TRBV30 NA TRBJ1-4
CASSLTRSYRLDTQYF TGTGCCAGCAGCTTGACCCGGAGCTACAGGTTGGATACGCAGTATTTT NA TRBV14 NA TRBJ2-3
CASSFSGSGADTQYF TGTGCCAGCAGCTTTAGCGGGAGCGGGGCAGATACGCAGTATTTT TRBD2 TRBV5-4 NA TRBJ2-3
CASSSPGGLTYEQYF TGTGCCAGCAGTTCCCCCGGGGGGCTGACCTACGAGCAGTACTTC NA TRBV27 NA TRBJ2-7
CASSSDRVEGYTF TGTGCCAGCAGTTCGGACAGGGTGGAAGGCTACACCTTC TRBD1 TRBV5-8 NA TRBJ1-2
CASSVGGGPQPQHF TGTGCCAGCAGCGTAGGAGGGGGCCCTCAGCCCCAGCATTTT TRBD1 TRBV9 NA TRBJ1-5
CASSESRVYEQYF TGCGCCAGCAGTGAGTCGAGAGTATACGAGCAGTACTTC NA TRBV10-2 NA TRBJ2-7
CASSASGGYTEQFF TGTGCCAGCAGCGCGAGTGGCGGGTACACTGAGCAGTTCTTC NA TRBV2 NA TRBJ2-1
CASSVGDRGNQPQHF TGTGCCAGCAGCGTAGGAGACAGGGGAAATCAGCCCCAGCATTTT TRBD1 TRBV9 once TRBJ1-5
CASSPLNSNEKLFF TGTGCCAGCTCACCATTAAACAGCAATGAAAAACTGTTTTTT NA TRBV18 NA TRBJ1-4
CASSQEIRQGFGEQYF TGTGCCAGCAGCCAAGAAATCAGGCAGGGATTTGGGGAGCAGTACTTC NA TRBV4-2 once TRBJ2-7
CAWGGASYEQYF TGTGCCTGGGGGGGGGCCTCCTACGAGCAGTACTTC NA TRBV30 once TRBJ2-7
CASSPGAGEKLFF TGCGCCAGCAGTCCCGGTGCGGGGGAAAAACTGTTTTTT NA TRBV10-1 NA TRBJ1-4
CASSLTGGARGGYTF TGTGCCAGCAGCTTAACTGGGGGAGCCAGGGGTGGCTACACCTTC NA TRBV7-3 NA TRBJ1-2
CASRQGHQPQHF TGTGCCAGCAGGCAGGGGCATCAGCCCCAGCATTTT NA TRBV6-5 NA TRBJ1-5
CASSSDRIPYEAFF TGTGCCAGCAGCTCAGACAGAATCCCATATGAAGCTTTCTTT NA TRBV7-9 NA TRBJ1-1
CASSNPDRGQNGELFF TGTGCCAGCAGCAATCCGGACAGGGGGCAAAACGGGGAGCTGTTTTTT TRBD1 TRBV5-4 once TRBJ2-2
CASSPPASPRDTQYF TGTGCCAGCAGCCCTCCTGCGAGCCCTCGGGATACGCAGTATTTT NA TRBV7-9 NA TRBJ2-3
CASSVRLASTYNEQFF TGTGCCAGCAGCGTACGACTAGCCTCTACCTACAATGAGCAGTTCTTC TRBD2 TRBV9 NA TRBJ2-1
CASSEAYRGSNQPQHF TGTGCCAGCAGTGAAGCGTACAGGGGAAGCAATCAGCCCCAGCATTTT TRBD1 TRBV6-1 NA TRBJ1-5
CASSPPPGQGVAPLHF TGTGCCAGCAGCCCACCCCCGGGACAGGGAGTAGCACCCCTCCACTTT TRBD1 TRBV7-9 NA TRBJ1-6
CASSGTSSGGEETQYF TGTGCCAGCAGCGGTACTTCTAGCGGGGGGGAAGAGACCCAGTACTTC TRBD2 TRBV5-4 NA TRBJ2-5
CASSFVLSSGNTIYF TGTGCCAGCAGCTTTGTTTTGTCATCTGGAAACACCATATATTTT NA TRBV7-9 NA TRBJ1-3
CATSGDIPYEQYF TGTGCCACCAGTGGAGACATTCCCTACGAGCAGTACTTC NA TRBV24-1 NA TRBJ2-7
CASSSAGEFTDTQYF TGTGCCAGCAGCTCAGCGGGCGAGTTCACAGATACGCAGTATTTT NA TRBV5-4 NA TRBJ2-3
CASSPTGNYGYTF TGTGCCAGTAGCCCAACAGGGAACTATGGCTACACCTTC NA TRBV19 NA TRBJ1-2
CASSSLSGSTDTQYF TGTGCCAGCAGCTCTCTTAGCGGGAGTACAGATACGCAGTATTTT TRBD2 TRBV11-2 NA TRBJ2-3
CASSFGWNTEAFF TGTGCCAGCAGTTTTGGCTGGAACACTGAAGCTTTCTTT NA TRBV12-3/TRBV12-4 few TRBJ1-1
CASSKAGARRYEQYF TGTGCCAGCAGCAAAGCGGGAGCTCGTAGGTACGAGCAGTACTTC TRBD2 TRBV5-5 few TRBJ2-7
CAIHSGGSLYNEQFF TGTGCCATCCACTCGGGCGGGAGTCTGTACAATGAGCAGTTCTTC TRBD2 TRBV10-3 NA TRBJ2-1
CASSFGNTEAFF TGTGCCAGCAGCTTCGGGAACACTGAAGCTTTCTTT NA TRBV5-6 NA TRBJ1-1
CASSFGRGNTGELFF TGTGCCAGCAGTTTCGGAAGGGGAAACACCGGGGAGCTGTTTTTT NA TRBV28 NA TRBJ2-2
CASSGQGQTNYGYTF TGCGCCAGCAGCGGCCAGGGACAGACTAACTATGGCTACACCTTC TRBD1 TRBV5-1 NA TRBJ1-2
CASSQSPGTGGPNEQFF TGTGCCAGCTCACAGTCCCCCGGGACAGGGGGGCCAAATGAGCAGTTCTTC TRBD1 TRBV18 NA TRBJ2-1
CASSMGGATNEKLFF TGTGCCAGTAGTATGGGAGGAGCAACTAATGAAAAACTGTTTTTT NA TRBV19 NA TRBJ1-4
CAWSVLRRDGSYEQYF TGTGCCTGGAGTGTACTGCGGCGGGACGGCTCCTACGAGCAGTACTTC NA TRBV30 NA TRBJ2-7
CASSFGTAIAANYGYTF TGTGCCAGCAGCTTTGGCACAGCTATTGCCGCTAACTATGGCTACACCTTC NA TRBV7-9 NA TRBJ1-2
CASSRPGGVDEQYF TGTGCCAGCAGCCGGCCGGGGGGGGTGGACGAGCAGTACTTC TRBD2 TRBV11-2 many TRBJ2-7
CASSYSQGTNEKLFF TGTGCCAGCAGTTACTCCCAGGGAACTAATGAAAAACTGTTTTTT NA TRBV6-5 NA TRBJ1-4
CASSLSRQNTEAFF TGCGCCAGCAGCCTATCGAGACAGAACACTGAAGCTTTCTTT NA TRBV4-1 NA TRBJ1-1
CASSQTTETNTEAFF TGTGCCAGCAGCCAAACGACAGAAACGAACACTGAAGCTTTCTTT NA TRBV11-2 NA TRBJ1-1
CASSRTSGSGELFF TGTGCCAGCAGCAGGACTAGCGGGAGCGGGGAGCTGTTTTTT TRBD2 TRBV7-2 NA TRBJ2-2
CASSIEQPYGYTF TGTGCCAGTAGTATAGAACAGCCGTATGGCTACACCTTC NA TRBV19 NA TRBJ1-2
CASSQTGGAGANVLTF TGTGCCAGCAGTCAAACAGGGGGCGCTGGGGCCAACGTCCTGACTTTC TRBD1 TRBV2 NA TRBJ2-6
CASSLVAGAGYNEQFF TGTGCCAGCAGTTTGGTAGCGGGAGCTGGCTACAATGAGCAGTTCTTC TRBD2 TRBV27 once TRBJ2-1